This T cell receptor beta chain was recovered during a study of T-cell reconstitution after alpha-beta-depleted transplantation in children. Study-wide results and limits: The study reportedly traced alpha-beta T cells about two months after transplant to several hundred expanded graft clones.

Using unique molecular identifiers, the investigators prepared the TCRbeta library. TCRdb reprocessed the PCR reads with MiXCR, giving one entry per CDR3 protein. The table shows approximately 31,000 distinct CDR3 sequences, with 6.4% occurring only once. The CDR3 has 13 amino acids. From germline, CDR1 is SNHLY and CDR2 FYNNEI. The V segment lost 6 bases and the J segment 3 bases; nucleotides outside the gene matches: 4. Many counts were recorded for this clonotype. Its antigen is undetermined. The material was peripheral blood, obtained 60 days after TCRalphabeta/CD19-depleted stem cell transplant. The J gene is TRBJ2-7, the V gene TRBV2; 8 nucleotides match TRBD2. This clonotype was sampled from a child less than two years old who had a stem cell transplant for acute myeloid leukemia, so the T cells may come from the graft donor. CDR3 protein: CASSLLADYEQYF. As DNA, the CDR3 is TGTGCCAGCAGCTTACTAGCGGACTACGAGCAGTACTTC.